What follows is one TCR beta chain and its context. Its antigen is undetermined. This specimen belongs to a study of Ad26.COV2.S vaccination and SARS-CoV-2 variants. Across the whole study: Ad26.COV2.S given intramuscularly, once or twice 56 days apart.

The CDR3 covers 13 residues. The V and J ends lost 4 bases and 8 bases respectively, with 11 bases between them. Looked up from germline, CDR1 is MGHDK and CDR2 is SYGVNS. The repertoire was sequenced with immunoSEQ multiplex PCR; TCRdb's copy has only in-frame clones and lacks some. Among a few hundred thousand clones listed, around 88% were seen once. Study conclusions and caveats: Higher spike-specific TCR breadth was found in vaccine recipients than in placebo recipients.

The sample's treatment: roughly 20 received Ad26.COV2.S at low or high dose, single or two shots; 5 received placebo; per-sample allocation not given. Sampling was performed 63 days after the first vaccine or placebo injection. This adult donor, from Boston, was 18-55 years old. J is TRBJ1-4 and V is TRBV25-1; D gene unclear. Sequences were derived from peripheral blood, sampled in a trial of Ad26.COV2.S vaccine versus placebo. The receptor was derived from a person aged 18 to 59 who received the Ad26.COV2.S COVID-19 vaccine or a placebo. The CDR3 is CASSGTVFEKLFF. Written as DNA, the CDR3 is TGTGCCAGCAGTGGGACCGTCTTCGAAAAACTGTTTTTT.